This paragraph reports one T cell receptor beta chain. Its antigen is undetermined. This entry belongs to a study of blood T cells in healthy people across ages. Study conclusions and caveats: Roughly linearly, TCR beta diversity per million T cells fell as age increased. Long-lived donors had more naive CD4+ cells and higher diversity than aged donors.

The donors, all healthy, were Caucasians living in Russia, aged roughly 6 to 100. Combining a sample-barcoded 5' primer with a J-beta primer mix, a second PCR ran for roughly 7 to 11 cycles. Each cDNA was tagged by a template-switch adaptor containing 12 random nucleotides. TCRdb itself ran the 5' RACE reads through MiXCR, one entry per CDR3 protein. Found here are about 670,000 distinct CDR3 sequences, approximately 40% of them singletons; the top ten hold around 30%. From germline, CDR1 is SNHLY and CDR2 FYNNEI. The CDR3 is 16 amino acids. The receptor's source is an elderly man in good health. Sequencing input: blood. The chain combines TRBV2 with TRBJ2-5; D is ambiguous. The J call may be in error: the DNA end matches TRBJ2-7 better. CDR3 DNA: TGTGCCAGCAGTGAAGAAGTTCGGCTTTTTGTCTACGAGCAGTACTTC. Translated, it gives CASSEEVRLFVYEQYF.